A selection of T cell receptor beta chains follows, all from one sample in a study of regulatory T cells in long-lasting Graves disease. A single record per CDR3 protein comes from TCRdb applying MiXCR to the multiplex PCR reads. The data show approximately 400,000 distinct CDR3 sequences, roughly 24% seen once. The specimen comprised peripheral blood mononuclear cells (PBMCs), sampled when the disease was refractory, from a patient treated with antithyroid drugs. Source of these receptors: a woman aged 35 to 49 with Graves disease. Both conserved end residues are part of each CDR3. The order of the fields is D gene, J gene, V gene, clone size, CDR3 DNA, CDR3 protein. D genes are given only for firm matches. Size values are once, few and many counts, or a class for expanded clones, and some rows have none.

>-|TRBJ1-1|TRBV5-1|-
TGCGCCAGCACCCTACATACGGACGGGGCCAGTCGGACTGAAGCTTTCTTT
CASTLHTDGASRTEAFF
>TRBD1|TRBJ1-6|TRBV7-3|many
TGTGCCAGCAGCTCTGGGACAGCCTTTAATTCACCCCTCCACTTT
CASSSGTAFNSPLHF
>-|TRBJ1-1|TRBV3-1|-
TGTGCCAGCAGCCATGGCCTCACTGAAGCTTTCTTT
CASSHGLTEAFF
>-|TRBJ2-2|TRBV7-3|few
TGTGCCAGCAGCTCGGGACACCAGACCGGGGAGCTGTTTTTT
CASSSGHQTGELFF
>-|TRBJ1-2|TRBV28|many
TGTGCCAGCAGGACGGCAGGGGATCATGGCTACACCTTC
CASRTAGDHGYTF
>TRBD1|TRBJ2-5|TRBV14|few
TGTGCCAGCAGCCAGGACAGGAACCAAGAGACCCAGTACTTC
CASSQDRNQETQYF
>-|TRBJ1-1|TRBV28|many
TGTGCCAGCAGTCACCGCTTGACAGGCCCTGAAGCTTTCTTT
CASSHRLTGPEAFF
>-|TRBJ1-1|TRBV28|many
TGTGCCAGCAGTTTAAGGGGGGGCAGACTGCTCTACACTGAAGCTTTCTTT
CASSLRGGRLLYTEAFF
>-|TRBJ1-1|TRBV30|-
TGTGCCTGTGACCAGGGGTACGCTGAAGCTTTCTTT
CACDQGYAEAFF
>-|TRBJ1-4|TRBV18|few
TGTGCCAGCTCACCGACAGCCAGCACAACTAATGAAAAACTGTTTTTT
CASSPTASTTNEKLFF
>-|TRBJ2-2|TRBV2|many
TGTGCCAGCAGCCGCGAAGACCTCGCCCCCTTAACCGGGGAGCTGTTTTTT
CASSREDLAPLTGELFF
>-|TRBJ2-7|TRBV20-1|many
TGCAGTGCTAGAGGGGGGACTCCCCCCGAGCAGTACTTC
CSARGGTPPEQYF
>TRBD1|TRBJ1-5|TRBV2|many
TGTGCCAGCAGTCGACAGGGGGCGAATCAGCCCCAGCATTTT
CASSRQGANQPQHF
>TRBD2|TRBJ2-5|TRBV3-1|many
TGTGCCAGCAGCCTCCGGACTAGCGGGAAAGAAGAGACCCAGTACTTC
CASSLRTSGKEETQYF
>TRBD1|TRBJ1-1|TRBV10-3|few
TGTGCCATCAGTGGGACAGGGTTTAACGCTGAAGCTTTCTTT
CAISGTGFNAEAFF
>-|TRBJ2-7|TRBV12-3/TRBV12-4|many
TGTGCCAGCAATCAACAGGGCCACCTATCCTACGAGCAGTACTTC
CASNQQGHLSYEQYF
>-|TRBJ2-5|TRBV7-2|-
TGTGCCAGCAGCCCCAGAACCCGGCAGGGAGAGACCCAGTACTTC
CASSPRTRQGETQYF
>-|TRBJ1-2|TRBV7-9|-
TGTGCCAGCAGCTTAGATGCAGGGCATGGCTACACCTTC
CASSLDAGHGYTF
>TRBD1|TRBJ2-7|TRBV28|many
TGTGCCAGCAGTTTATTAATCGGGGACAGGGACGGCTCCTACGAGCAGTACTTC
CASSLLIGDRDGSYEQYF
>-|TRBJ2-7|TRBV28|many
TGTGCCAGTAAGAGGCAGGGGCCGATCCGCTACGAGCAGTACTTC
CASKRQGPIRYEQYF
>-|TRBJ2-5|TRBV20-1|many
TGCAGTGCTAGGCCAGGGGCCCAAGAGACCCAGTACTTC
CSARPGAQETQYF
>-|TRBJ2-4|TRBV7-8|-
TGTGCCAGCAGCTTACACAGGCTGGCCAAAAACATTCAGTACTTC
CASSLHRLAKNIQYF
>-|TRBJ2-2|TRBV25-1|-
TGTGCCAGCAGTGAATCCGGCAGACAGGGACTTTTGGGGAACACCGGGGAGCTGTTTTTT
CASSESGRQGLLGNTGELFF
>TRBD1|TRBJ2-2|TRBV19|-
TGTGCCAGTACCCCCCCCCTTAAAGGGGGCCCGGTCGGGGAGCTGTTTTTT
CASTPPLKGGPVGELFF
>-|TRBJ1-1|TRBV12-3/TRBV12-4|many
TGTGCCAGCAGTCTCCCTATGGGGAAGGACACTGAAGCTTTCTTT
CASSLPMGKDTEAFF
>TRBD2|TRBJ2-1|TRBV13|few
TGTGCCAGCAGCTTAGTAGGCCTAGCGGGAGGATGGGCTGAGCAGTTCTTC
CASSLVGLAGGWAEQFF
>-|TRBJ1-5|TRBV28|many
TGTGCCAGTCAACAGGGTAACAATCAGCCCCAGCATTTT
CASQQGNNQPQHF
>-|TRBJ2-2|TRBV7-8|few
TGTGCCAGCAGTAACCAAATCCGGGAGCTGTTTTTT
CASSNQIRELFF
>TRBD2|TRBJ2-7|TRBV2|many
TGTGCCACCTGCCTGGGACTAGCCACGACAGAGCAGTACTTC
CATCLGLATTEQYF
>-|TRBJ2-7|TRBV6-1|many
TGTGCCAGCAGTGAAGAGCCCCGTCGCGAGCAGTACTTC
CASSEEPRREQYF
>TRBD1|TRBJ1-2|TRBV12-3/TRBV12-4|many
TGTGCCAGCAGTTTACAGGGGGCGTTTGGCGGCTACACCTTC
CASSLQGAFGGYTF
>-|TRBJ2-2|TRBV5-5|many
TGTGCCAGCAGCTTGTGGCGGATGAACACCGGGGAGCTGTTTTTT
CASSLWRMNTGELFF
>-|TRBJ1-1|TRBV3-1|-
TGTGCCAGCAGCCAAGAAAGATGGGGGGTTCGGGCTGAAGCTTTCTTT
CASSQERWGVRAEAFF
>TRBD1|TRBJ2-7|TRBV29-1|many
TGCAGCGTCGCACCCGACAGGGAGCTGGGGGAGCAGTACTTC
CSVAPDRELGEQYF
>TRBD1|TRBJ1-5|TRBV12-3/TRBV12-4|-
TGTGCCAGCAGTTTGACAGGGATTCAGCCCCAGCATTTT
CASSLTGIQPQHF
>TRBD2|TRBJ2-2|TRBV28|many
TGTGCCAGCAGTTATACTAGCGGGAGGAATCCCGGGGAGCTGTTTTTT
CASSYTSGRNPGELFF
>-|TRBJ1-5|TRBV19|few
TGTGCCAGTAGCCCCGCAGGGGATAGCAATCAGCCCCAGCATTTT
CASSPAGDSNQPQHF
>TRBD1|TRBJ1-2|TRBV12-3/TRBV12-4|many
TGTGCCAGCAGTTCCTCAACCGGGACAGGGGGCGGCTACACCTTC
CASSSSTGTGGGYTF
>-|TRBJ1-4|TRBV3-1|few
TGTGCCAGCAGCCTCGGGCCCCTGAGAAAACTGTTTTTT
CASSLGPLRKLFF
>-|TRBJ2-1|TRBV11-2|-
TGTGCCAGCAGCTTAGGGGGTACTGGATACAATGAGCAGCTCTTC
CASSLGGTGYNEQLF
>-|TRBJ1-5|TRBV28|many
TGTGCCAGCAGTTTCCGGGGAATGGATAGCAATCAGCCCCAGCATTTT
CASSFRGMDSNQPQHF
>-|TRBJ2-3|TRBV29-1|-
TGCAGCGTCTTGGGGGCGGGAGTACGGGATACGCAGTATTTT
CSVLGAGVRDTQYF